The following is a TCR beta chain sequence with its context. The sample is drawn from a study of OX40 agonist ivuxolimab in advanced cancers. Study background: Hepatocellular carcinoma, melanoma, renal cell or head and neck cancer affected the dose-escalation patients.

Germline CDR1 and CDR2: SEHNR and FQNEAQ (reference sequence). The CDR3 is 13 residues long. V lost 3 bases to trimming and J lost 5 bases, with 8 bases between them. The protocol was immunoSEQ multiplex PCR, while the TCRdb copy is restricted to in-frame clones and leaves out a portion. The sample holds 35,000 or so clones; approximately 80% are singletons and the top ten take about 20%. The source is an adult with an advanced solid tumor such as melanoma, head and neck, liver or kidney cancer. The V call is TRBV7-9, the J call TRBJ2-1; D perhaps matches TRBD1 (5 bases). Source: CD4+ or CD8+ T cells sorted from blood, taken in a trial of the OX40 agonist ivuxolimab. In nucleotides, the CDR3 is TGTGCCAGCAGCTTTGCGGACAACAATGAGCAGTTCTTC. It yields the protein CASSFADNNEQFF.